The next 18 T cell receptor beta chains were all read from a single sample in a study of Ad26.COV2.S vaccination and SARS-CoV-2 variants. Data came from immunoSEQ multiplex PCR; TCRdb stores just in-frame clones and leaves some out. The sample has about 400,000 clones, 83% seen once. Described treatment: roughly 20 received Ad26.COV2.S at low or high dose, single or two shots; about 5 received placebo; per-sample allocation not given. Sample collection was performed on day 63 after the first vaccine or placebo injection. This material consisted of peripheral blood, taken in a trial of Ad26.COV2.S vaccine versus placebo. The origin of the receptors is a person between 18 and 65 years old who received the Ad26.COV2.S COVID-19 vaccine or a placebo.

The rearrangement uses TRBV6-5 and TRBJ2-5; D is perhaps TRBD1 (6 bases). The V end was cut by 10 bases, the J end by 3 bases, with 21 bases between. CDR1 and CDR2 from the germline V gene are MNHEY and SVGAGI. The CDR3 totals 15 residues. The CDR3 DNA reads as TGTGCCACACCGGAAGTAGGTCAGGGGAAAGAGACCCAGTACTTC. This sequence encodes CATPEVGQGKETQYF.

CDR3 protein: CASNKGDHGYTF. The CDR3 nucleotides read TGTGCCAGCAATAAAGGGGATCATGGCTACACCTTC. V gene TRBV6-5 combines with J gene TRBJ1-2, with D maybe TRBD1 (5 bases). CDR1 is MNHEY, CDR2 SVGAGI, per germline. The germline V and J ends were trimmed by 7 bases and 6 bases, with 12 bases remaining between them. The CDR3 runs to 12 residues.

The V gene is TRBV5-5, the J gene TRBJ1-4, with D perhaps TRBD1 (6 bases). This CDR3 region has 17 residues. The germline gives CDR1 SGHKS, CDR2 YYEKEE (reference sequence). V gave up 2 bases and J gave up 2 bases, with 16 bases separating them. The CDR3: CASSLPTLGATNEKLFF. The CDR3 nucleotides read TGTGCCAGCAGCTTACCCACCCTGGGGGCCACTAATGAAAAACTGTTTTTT. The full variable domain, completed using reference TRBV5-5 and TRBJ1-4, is DAGVTQSPTHLIKTRGQQVTLRCSPISGHKSVSWYQQVLGQGPQFIFQYYEKEERGRGNFPDRFSARQFPNYSSELNVNALLLGDSALYLCASSLPTLGATNEKLFFGSGTQLSVL.

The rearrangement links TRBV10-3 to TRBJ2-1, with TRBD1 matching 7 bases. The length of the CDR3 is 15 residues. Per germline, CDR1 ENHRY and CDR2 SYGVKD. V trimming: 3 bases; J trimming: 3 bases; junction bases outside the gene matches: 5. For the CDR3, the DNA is TGTGCCATCAGTGACGTTAGACAGGGCTACAATGAGCAGTTCTTC. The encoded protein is CAISDVRQGYNEQFF.

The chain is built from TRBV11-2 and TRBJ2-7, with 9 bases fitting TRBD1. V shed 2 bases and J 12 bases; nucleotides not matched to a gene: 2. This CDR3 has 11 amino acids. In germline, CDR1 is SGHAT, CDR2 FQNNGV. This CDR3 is CASSLMGQGYF. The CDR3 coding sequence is TGTGCCAGCAGCTTAATGGGACAGGGGTACTTC.

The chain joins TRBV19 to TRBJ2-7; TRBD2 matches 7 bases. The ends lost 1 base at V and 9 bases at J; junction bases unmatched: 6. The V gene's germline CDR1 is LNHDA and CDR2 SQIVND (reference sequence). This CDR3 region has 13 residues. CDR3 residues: CASSIASGSGQYF. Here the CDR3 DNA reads TGTGCCAGTAGTATAGCTAGCGGTTCGGGGCAGTACTTC. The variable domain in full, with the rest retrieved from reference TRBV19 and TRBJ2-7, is DGGITQSPKYLFRKEGQNVTLSCEQNLNHDAMYWYRQDPGQGLRLIYYSQIVNDFQKGDIAEGYSVSREKKESFPLTVTSAQKNPTAFYLCASSIASGSGQYFGPGTRLTVT.

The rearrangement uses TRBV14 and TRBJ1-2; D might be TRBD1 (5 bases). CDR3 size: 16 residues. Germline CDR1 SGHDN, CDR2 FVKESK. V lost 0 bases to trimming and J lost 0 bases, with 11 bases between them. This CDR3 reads CASSQDGHPANYGYTF. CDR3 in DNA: TGTGCCAGCAGCCAAGATGGACATCCTGCTAACTATGGCTACACCTTC. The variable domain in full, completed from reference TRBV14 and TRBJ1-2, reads EAGVTQFPSHSVIEKGQTVTLRCDPISGHDNLYWYRRVMGKEIKFLLHFVKESKQDESGMPNNRFLAERTGGTYSTLKVQPAELEDSGVYFCASSQDGHPANYGYTFGSGTRLTVV.

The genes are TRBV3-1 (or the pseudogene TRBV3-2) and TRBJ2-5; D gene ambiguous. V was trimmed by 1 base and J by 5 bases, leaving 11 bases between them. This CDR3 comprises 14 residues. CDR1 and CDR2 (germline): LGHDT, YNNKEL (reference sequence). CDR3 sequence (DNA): TGTGCCAGCAGCCAAGTCCCAATCTCCGAGACCCAGTACTTC. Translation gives CASSQVPISETQYF.

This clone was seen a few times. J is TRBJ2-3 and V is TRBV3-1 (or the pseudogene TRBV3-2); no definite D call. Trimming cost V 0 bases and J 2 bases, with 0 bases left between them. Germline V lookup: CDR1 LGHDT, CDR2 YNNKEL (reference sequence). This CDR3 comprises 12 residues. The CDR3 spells CASSQDTDTQYF. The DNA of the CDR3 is TGTGCCAGCAGCCAAGACACAGATACGCAGTATTTT.

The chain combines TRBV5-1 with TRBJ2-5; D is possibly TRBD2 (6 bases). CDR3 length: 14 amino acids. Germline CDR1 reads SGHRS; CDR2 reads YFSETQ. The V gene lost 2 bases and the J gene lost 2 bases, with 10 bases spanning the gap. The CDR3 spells CASSFGGIQETQYF. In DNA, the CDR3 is TGCGCCAGCAGCTTCGGCGGGATTCAAGAGACCCAGTACTTC. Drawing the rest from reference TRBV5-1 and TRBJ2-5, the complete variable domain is KAGVTQTPRYLIKTRGQQVTLSCSPISGHRSVSWYQQTPGQGLQFLFEYFSETQRNKGNFPGRFSGRQFSNSRSEMNVSTLELGDSALYLCASSFGGIQETQYFGPGTRLLVL.

The CDR3 reads CASSTQGFREKLFF. Here the CDR3 DNA reads TGTGCCAGTAGTACTCAGGGATTCCGAGAAAAACTGTTTTTT. The genes are TRBV19 and TRBJ1-4; possibly TRBD1 for D (5 bases). This CDR3 contains 14 residues. V was clipped by 4 bases and J by 8 bases, with 14 bases between them. Germline CDR1 LNHDA, CDR2 SQIVND (reference sequence).

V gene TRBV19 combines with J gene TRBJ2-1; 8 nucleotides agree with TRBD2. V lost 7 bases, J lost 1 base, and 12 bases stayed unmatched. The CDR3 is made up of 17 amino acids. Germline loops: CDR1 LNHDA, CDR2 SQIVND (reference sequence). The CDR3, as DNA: TGTGCCAGTAACGTCGGTAGCGGGGTGCCTTCCTACAATGAGCAGTTCTTC. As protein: CASNVGSGVPSYNEQFF.

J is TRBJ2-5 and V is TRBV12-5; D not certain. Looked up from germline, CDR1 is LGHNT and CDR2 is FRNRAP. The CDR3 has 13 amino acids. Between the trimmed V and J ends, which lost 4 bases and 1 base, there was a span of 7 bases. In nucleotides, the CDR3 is TGTGCTAGTGGTTCCGACTTCCAAGAGACCCAGTACTTC. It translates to CASGSDFQETQYF.

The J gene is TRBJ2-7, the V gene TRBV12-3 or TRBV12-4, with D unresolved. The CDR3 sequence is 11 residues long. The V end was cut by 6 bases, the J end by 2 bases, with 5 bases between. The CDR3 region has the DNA TGTGCCAGCAGCGTTACCTACGAGCAGTACTTC. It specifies CASSVTYEQYF.

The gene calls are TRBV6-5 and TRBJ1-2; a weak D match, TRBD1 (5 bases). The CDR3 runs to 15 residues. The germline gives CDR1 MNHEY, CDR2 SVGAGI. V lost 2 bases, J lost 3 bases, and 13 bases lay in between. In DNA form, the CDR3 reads TGTGCCAGCAGTTACAACCCTGGGACGGACTATGGCTACACCTTC. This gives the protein CASSYNPGTDYGYTF.

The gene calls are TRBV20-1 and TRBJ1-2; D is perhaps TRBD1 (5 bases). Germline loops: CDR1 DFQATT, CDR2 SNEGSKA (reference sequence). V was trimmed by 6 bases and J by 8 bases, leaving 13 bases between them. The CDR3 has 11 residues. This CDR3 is CSARTNRGYTF. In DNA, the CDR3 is TGCAGTGCCAGGACAAACCGCGGCTACACCTTC.

The CDR3 loop reads CASTGPNSYNEQFF. The CDR3 DNA follows: TGTGCCAGCACGGGGCCCAACTCCTACAATGAGCAGTTCTTC. The chain recombines TRBV11-3 with TRBJ2-1; D tentatively fits TRBD1 or TRBD2 (5 bases each). Germline lookup yields CDR1 SGHNT and CDR2 YENEEA. The length of the CDR3 is 14 residues. V lost 7 bases and J lost 0, with 10 bases in between.

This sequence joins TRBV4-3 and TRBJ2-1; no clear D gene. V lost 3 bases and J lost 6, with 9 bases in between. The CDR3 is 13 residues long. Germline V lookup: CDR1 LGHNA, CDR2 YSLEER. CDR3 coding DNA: TGCGCCAGCAGCCACCTCGGAAGCAATGAGCAGTTCTTC. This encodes CASSHLGSNEQFF.